This record concerns one TCR beta chain sequence. Its cognate antigen has yet to be identified. Base qualities are missing; no much larger clone stands one base away. This sample is part of a study of Ad26.COV2.S vaccination and SARS-CoV-2 variants (dated by TCRdb to about 2021). For context, the study as a whole: Vaccine-arm donors were drawn from COV1001, a multicentre, randomized, double-blind, placebo-controlled phase I-IIa trial of Ad26.COV2.S in healthy adults. Ad26.COV2.S was given intramuscularly at 5x10^10 or 1x10^11 viral particles, as a single shot or as two shots 56 days apart. Sequencing of the TCRbeta repertoire served to evaluate the specificity and breadth of SARS-CoV-2-reactive T cell receptors following Ad26.COV2.S vaccination. The TCR-sequenced set comprised about 30 samples: some 20 Ad26.COV2.S vaccine recipients, 5 placebo recipients and 8 SARS-CoV-2 convalescent individuals. Trial participants were randomized into five groups of five: low-dose or high-dose Ad26.COV2.S given once or twice, or placebo on both occasions. Investigators remained blinded to trial group allocation during experiments and outcome assessment. What the research found in general, with its limitations: It was noted by the authors that total T cell responses may have been underestimated by the TCR breadth and depth analyses. The study was not powered for comparison of responses between vaccine doses or regimens. Higher spike-specific TCR breadth was observed in Ad26.COV2.S recipients than in placebo recipients (P = 0.0014). After vaccination, spike-specific CD8+ and CD4+ T cell responses were reported to show substantial breadth. Vaccine and placebo recipients had similar non-spike TCR breadth, a finding consistent with the vaccine containing only spike.

V ends up 0 bases short and J 2 bases short, with an unmatched junction base count of 14. The CDR3 goes from the cysteine to the phenylalanine over 20 residues. Left in the record is the CDR3 DNA by itself, 60 bases read in frame from the first base. Looking up the germline V gene yields CDR1 SGHAT and CDR2 FQNNGV. This specimen's treatment or condition label, interpreted: approximately 18 received Ad26.COV2.S at low or high dose, single or two shots; roughly 5 received placebo; per-sample allocation not given. Repertoires of vaccine and placebo recipients were sequenced from samples taken on day 63 after the first injection. In Cohort 1b, roughly 26 adults aged 18-55 years were enrolled at a single site in Boston, USA, between 29 July and 7 August 2020. Ad26.COV2.S consisted of a replication-incompetent adenovirus type 26 vector by which a prefusion-stabilized SARS-CoV-2 spike protein from the original Wuhan strain was expressed.

TCRbeta CDR3 regions were sequenced with the immunoSEQ Assay. After extraction, genomic DNA underwent amplification by bias-controlled multiplex PCR, followed by high-throughput sequencing. In the authors' own workflow: To quantify the absolute abundance of every unique TCRbeta CDR3 region, sequences were collapsed and filtered. T cell fraction was estimated by normalizing TCRbeta template counts to usable DNA, with usable DNA measured through amplification of reference genes found in all nucleated cells. Repertoire TCRs were annotated as SARS-CoV-2-specific when V gene, CDR3 amino acid sequence and J gene were exactly matched to a known reactive TCR set. The reference SARS-CoV-2 TCR set was derived from MIRA and filtered for enrichment in COVID-19-positive ImmuneCODE repertoires, a step that removed public or cross-reactive TCRs. Drawing on the MIRA antigens, annotated TCRs were analysed further at the level of specific ORF or position within ORF. Breadth was defined as the number of annotated unique rearrangements divided by the total number of unique productive rearrangements, and depth was defined as the summed frequency of the annotated unique rearrangements. Two-sided Wilcoxon rank-sum tests were used to compare TCR breadth between groups. The table was pulled from immuneACCESS by TCRdb, which kept in-frame rearrangements only. Such tables lose some clones; where checked, under half of the loss comes from unresolved V genes, and the rest has no known cause. The V and J calls and clone size were taken over from that table, and D and trimming were inferred from the DNA. This sample lists hundreds of thousands of clones; around 90% were detected once. About 1.5% of the sample comes from the top ten.

The sample was peripheral blood, taken in a trial of Ad26.COV2.S vaccine versus placebo. The source of this sequence is a person aged 18-60 years who received the Ad26.COV2.S COVID-19 vaccine or a placebo. The chain is encoded by TRBV11-2 joined to TRBJ2-4; TRBD2 matches 9 bases in the middle. The CDR3 is CASSLEGLAGTRVTKNIQYF. The DNA reads as follows: TGTGCCAGCAGCTTAGAAGGGCTAGCGGGAACGAGGGTGACCAAAAACATTCAGTACTTC.